This TCR beta chain emerged from a study of T cells after yellow fever vaccination. By 5'RACE template switching, TCR cDNA was produced, with a universal primer site and UMIs added in the process. TCRdb re-analysed the 5' RACE reads in MiXCR, keeping a single row per CDR3 protein. Counted here are about 350,000 distinct CDR3 sequences, around 12% occurring once; the ten biggest clones make up 2.5% to 4%. Study-wide results and limits: CD4 and CD8 compartments shared a small share of clonotypes. Reappearance after the booster was seen for most primary-vaccination clones, at approximately 97% CD4 and around 90% CD8.

This clonotype was recorded a few times. The antigen is unknown. The CDR3 covers 14 residues. Germline V CDR1 and CDR2: MDHEN, SYDVKM. Trimming pared 4 bases from V and 2 bases from J, leaving 11 bases between. The rearrangement joins TRBV28 to TRBJ2-5; possible D gene TRBD1, 5 bases. The sample was CD4+ T cells sorted from PBMCs, taken 15 days after the yellow fever booster vaccination. The origin of this receptor is a man between 18 and 29 years old who received the YFV17D yellow fever vaccine. CDR3: CASSSTVIQETQYF. CDR3 in DNA: TGTGCCAGCAGTTCGACAGTAATACAAGAGACCCAGTACTTC.